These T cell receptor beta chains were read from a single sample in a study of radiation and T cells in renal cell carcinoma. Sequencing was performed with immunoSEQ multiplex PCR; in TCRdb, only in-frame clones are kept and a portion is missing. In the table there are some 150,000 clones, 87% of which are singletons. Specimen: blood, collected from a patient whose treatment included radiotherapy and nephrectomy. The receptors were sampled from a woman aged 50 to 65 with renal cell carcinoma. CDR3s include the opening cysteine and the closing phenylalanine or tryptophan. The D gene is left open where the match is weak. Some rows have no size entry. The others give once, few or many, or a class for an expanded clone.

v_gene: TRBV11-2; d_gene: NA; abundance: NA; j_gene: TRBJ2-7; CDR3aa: CASSRARSNYEQYF; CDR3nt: TGTGCCAGCAGCCGGGCGCGGTCCAACTACGAGCAGTACTTC
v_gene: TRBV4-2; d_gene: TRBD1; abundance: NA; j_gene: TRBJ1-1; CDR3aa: CASSQGTGEVMNTEAFF; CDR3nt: TGTGCCAGCAGCCAAGGGACAGGGGAGGTCATGAACACTGAAGCTTTCTTT
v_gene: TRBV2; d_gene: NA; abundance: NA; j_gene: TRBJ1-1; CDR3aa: CASSDRAGANTEAFF; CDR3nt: TGTGCCAGCAGTGATCGGGCAGGGGCGAACACTGAAGCTTTCTTT
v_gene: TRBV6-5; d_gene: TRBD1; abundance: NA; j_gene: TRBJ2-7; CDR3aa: CASKRQGRGEQYF; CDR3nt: TGTGCCAGCAAACGACAGGGAAGAGGGGAGCAGTACTTC
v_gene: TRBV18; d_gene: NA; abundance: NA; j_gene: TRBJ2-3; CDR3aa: CASSLRQGTDTQYF; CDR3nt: TGTGCCAGCTCACTCCGACAGGGCACAGATACGCAGTATTTT
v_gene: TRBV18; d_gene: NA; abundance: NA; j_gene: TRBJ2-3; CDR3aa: CASSPPNSPGDTQYF; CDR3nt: TGTGCCAGCTCACCACCGAACTCCCCGGGAGATACGCAGTATTTT
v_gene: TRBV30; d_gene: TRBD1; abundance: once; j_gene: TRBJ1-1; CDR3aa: CAWGQGPNTEAFF; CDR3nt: TGTGCCTGGGGACAGGGCCCGAACACTGAAGCTTTCTTT
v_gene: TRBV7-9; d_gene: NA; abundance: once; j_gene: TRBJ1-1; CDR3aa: CASGLTKTPVEAFF; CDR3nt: TGTGCCAGCGGACTTACCAAAACCCCTGTTGAAGCTTTCTTT
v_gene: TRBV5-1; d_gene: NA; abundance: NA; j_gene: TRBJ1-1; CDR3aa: CASSLVAGMNTEAFF; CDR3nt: TGCGCCAGCAGCTTGGTCGCGGGTATGAACACTGAAGCTTTCTTT
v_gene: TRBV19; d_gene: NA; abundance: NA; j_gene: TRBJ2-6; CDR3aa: CASSTPRPGANVLTF; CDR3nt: TGTGCCAGTAGTACCCCGAGGCCTGGGGCCAACGTCCTGACTTTC
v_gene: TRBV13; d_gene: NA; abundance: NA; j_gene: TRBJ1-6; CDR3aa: CASSLPPPSPLHF; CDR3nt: TGTGCCAGCAGCTTACCCCCCCCTTCACCCCTCCACTTT
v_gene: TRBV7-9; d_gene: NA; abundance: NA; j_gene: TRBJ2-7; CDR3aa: CASSLGGLSYEQYF; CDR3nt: TGTGCCAGCAGCTTAGGTGGCCTCTCCTACGAGCAGTACTTC
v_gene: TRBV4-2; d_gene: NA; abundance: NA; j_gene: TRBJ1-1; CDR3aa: CASSQDAQGPTEAFF; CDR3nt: TGTGCCAGCAGCCAAGACGCCCAGGGACCCACTGAAGCTTTCTTT
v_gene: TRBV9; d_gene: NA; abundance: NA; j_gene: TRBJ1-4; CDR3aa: CASSVGGTNEKLFF; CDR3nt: TGTGCCAGCAGCGTAGGGGGTACTAATGAAAAACTGTTTTTT
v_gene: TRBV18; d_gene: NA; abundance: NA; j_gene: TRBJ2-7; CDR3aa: CASSPPSTSYEQYF; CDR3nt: TGTGCCAGCTCACCACCGTCCACGTCCTACGAGCAGTACTTC
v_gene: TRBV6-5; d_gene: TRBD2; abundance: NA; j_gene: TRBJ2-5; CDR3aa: CASSGLAGYSETQYF; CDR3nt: TGTGCCAGCAGTGGACTAGCGGGGTACTCGGAGACCCAGTACTTC
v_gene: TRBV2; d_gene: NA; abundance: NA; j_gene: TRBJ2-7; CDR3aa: CASSVRVPSDGLYF; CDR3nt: TGTGCCAGCAGTGTACGAGTGCCCTCGGACGGACTGTACTTC
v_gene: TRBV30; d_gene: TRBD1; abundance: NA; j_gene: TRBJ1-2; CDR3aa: CAWSQGAASGYTF; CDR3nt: TGTGCCTGGTCACAGGGGGCGGCGTCGGGCTACACCTTC
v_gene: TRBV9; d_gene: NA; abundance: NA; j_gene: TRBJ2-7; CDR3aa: CASSVGGTSGHEQYF; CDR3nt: TGTGCCAGCAGCGTAGGAGGAACCTCGGGCCACGAGCAGTACTTC
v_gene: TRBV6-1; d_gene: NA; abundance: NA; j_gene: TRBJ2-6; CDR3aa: CASNIGANVLTF; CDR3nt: TGTGCCAGCAATATTGGGGCCAACGTCCTGACTTTC
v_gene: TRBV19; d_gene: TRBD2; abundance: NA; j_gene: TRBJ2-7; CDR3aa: CASSITGLAREQYF; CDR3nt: TGTGCCAGTAGTATAACGGGACTAGCGAGGGAGCAGTACTTC
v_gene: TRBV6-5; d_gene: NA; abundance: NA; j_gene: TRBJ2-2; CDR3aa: CASAGGGLAGELFF; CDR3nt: TGTGCCAGCGCAGGGGGGGGTCTGGCCGGGGAGCTGTTTTTT
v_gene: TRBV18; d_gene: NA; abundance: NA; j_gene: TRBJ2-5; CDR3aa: CASSPTTATGETQYF; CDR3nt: TGTGCCAGCTCACCAACGACCGCTACAGGAGAGACCCAGTACTTC
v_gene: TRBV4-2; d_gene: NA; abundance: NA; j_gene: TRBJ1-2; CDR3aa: CASSQGGSRNGYTF; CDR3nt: TGTGCCAGCAGCCAAGGGGGGAGTCGGAATGGCTACACCTTC
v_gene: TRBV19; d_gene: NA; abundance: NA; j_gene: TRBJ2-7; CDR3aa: CASSTTGLRYEQYF; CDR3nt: TGTGCCAGTAGTACCACGGGACTCCGCTACGAGCAGTACTTC
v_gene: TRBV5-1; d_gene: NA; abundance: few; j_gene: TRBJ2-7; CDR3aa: CASSQRTDNSYEQYF; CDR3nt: TGCGCCAGCAGCCAGCGGACTGACAACTCCTACGAGCAGTACTTC
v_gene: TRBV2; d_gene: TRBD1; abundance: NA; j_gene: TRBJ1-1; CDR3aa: CASIRRDREKDTEAFF; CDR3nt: TGTGCCAGCATTCGCCGGGACAGGGAAAAGGACACTGAAGCTTTCTTT
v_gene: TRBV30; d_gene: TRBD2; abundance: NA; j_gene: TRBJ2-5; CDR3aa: CAWRKRGLAGPRGETQYF; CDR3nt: TGTGCCTGGAGGAAGAGGGGACTAGCGGGTCCCCGGGGGGAGACCCAGTACTTC
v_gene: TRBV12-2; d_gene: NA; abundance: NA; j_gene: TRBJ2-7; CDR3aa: CASRPRGSSYEQYF; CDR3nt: TGTGCAAGTCGCCCGAGGGGAAGCTCCTACGAGCAGTACTTC
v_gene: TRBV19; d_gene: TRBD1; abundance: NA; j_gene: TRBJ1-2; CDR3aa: CASTLGQGRSYGYTF; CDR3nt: TGTGCCAGTACCTTGGGACAGGGAAGAAGCTATGGCTACACCTTC
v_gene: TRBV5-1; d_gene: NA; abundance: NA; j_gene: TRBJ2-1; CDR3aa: CASSRGDGDEQFF; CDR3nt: TGCGCCAGCAGCCGGGGCGATGGGGATGAGCAGTTCTTC
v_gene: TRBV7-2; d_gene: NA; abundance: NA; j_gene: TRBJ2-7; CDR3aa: CASSLVRGEQYF; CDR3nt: TGTGCCAGCAGCTTAGTCCGGGGCGAGCAGTACTTC
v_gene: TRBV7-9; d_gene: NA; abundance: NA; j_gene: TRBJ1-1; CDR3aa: CASSYLNTEAFF; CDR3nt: TGTGCCAGCAGCTACCTGAACACTGAAGCTTTCTTT
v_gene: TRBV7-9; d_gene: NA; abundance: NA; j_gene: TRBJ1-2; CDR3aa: CASSLGGLNYGYTF; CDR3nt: TGTGCCAGCAGCTTAGGGGGCCTTAACTATGGCTACACCTTC
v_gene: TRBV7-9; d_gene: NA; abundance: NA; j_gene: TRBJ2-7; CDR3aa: CASSPTSLVPYEQYF; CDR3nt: TGTGCCAGCAGCCCCACCTCCTTAGTCCCCTACGAGCAGTACTTC
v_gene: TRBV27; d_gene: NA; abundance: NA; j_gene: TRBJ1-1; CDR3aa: CASSLLGRGEAFF; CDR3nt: TGTGCCAGCAGTTTATTAGGACGCGGTGAAGCTTTCTTT
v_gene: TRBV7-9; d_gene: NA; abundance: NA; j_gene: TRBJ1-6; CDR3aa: CASSGSSGKVAPLHF; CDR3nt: TGTGCCAGCAGCGGATCATCCGGGAAGGTTGCACCCCTCCACTTT
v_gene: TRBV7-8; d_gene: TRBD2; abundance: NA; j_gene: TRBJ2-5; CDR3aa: CASSLGNGGLRETQYF; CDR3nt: TGTGCCAGCAGCTTAGGGAACGGGGGGTTACGGGAGACCCAGTACTTC
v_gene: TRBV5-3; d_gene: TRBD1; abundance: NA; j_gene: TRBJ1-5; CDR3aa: CARSTDRGGQPQHF; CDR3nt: TGTGCCAGAAGCACCGACAGGGGAGGTCAGCCCCAGCATTTT
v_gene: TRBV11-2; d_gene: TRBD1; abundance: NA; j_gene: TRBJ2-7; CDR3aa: CASSLAQGFYEQYF; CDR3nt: TGTGCCAGCAGCTTAGCACAGGGGTTCTACGAGCAGTACTTC
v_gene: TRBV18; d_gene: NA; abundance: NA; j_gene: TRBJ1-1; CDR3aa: CASSPDQASEAFF; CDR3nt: TGTGCCAGCTCACCAGACCAGGCATCTGAAGCTTTCTTT
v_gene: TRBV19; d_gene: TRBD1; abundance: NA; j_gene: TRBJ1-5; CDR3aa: CASSILGQYSNQPQHF; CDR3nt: TGTGCCAGTAGTATCCTGGGACAGTATAGCAATCAGCCCCAGCATTTT
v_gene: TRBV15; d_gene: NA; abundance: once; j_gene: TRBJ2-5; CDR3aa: CATSRATGRWETQYF; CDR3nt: TGTGCCACCAGCAGAGCTACAGGGAGGTGGGAGACCCAGTACTTC
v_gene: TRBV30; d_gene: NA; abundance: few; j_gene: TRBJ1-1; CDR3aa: CAWYQGIPNTEAFF; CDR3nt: TGTGCCTGGTATCAGGGCATTCCGAACACTGAAGCTTTCTTT
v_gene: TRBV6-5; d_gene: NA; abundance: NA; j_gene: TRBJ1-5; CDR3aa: CASRLAGSGNQPQHF; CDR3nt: TGTGCCAGCCGACTAGCAGGGTCGGGCAATCAGCCCCAGCATTTT
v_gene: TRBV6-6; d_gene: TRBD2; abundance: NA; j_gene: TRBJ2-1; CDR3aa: CASSSRTSGYNEQFF; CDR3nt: TGTGCCAGCAGCTCCAGGACTAGCGGCTACAATGAGCAGTTCTTC
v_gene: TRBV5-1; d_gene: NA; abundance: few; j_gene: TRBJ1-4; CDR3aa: CASSFGQLGEKLFF; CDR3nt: TGCGCCAGCAGCTTTGGACAGCTCGGTGAAAAACTGTTTTTT
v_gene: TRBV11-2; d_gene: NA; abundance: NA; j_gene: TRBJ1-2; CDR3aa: CASSLDGQGPLYTF; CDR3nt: TGTGCCAGCAGCTTAGATGGTCAGGGACCTTTATACACCTTC
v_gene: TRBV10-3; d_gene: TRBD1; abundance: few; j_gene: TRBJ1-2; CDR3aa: CAISGLDRRRGYGYTF; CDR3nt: TGTGCCATCAGTGGGTTGGACAGGCGTCGCGGCTATGGCTACACCTTC
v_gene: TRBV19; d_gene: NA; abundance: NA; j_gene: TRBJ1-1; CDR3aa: CASSIRSRAEAFF; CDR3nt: TGTGCCAGTAGTATAAGGTCGAGGGCTGAAGCTTTCTTT
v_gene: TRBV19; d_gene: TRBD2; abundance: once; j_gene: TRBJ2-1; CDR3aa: CASSQTSGDYNEQFF; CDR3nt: TGTGCCAGTAGTCAAACTAGCGGGGATTACAATGAGCAGTTCTTC
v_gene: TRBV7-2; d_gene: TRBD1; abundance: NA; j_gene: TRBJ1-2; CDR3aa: CASSSSGTGRHGYTF; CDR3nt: TGTGCCAGCAGCTCCTCCGGGACAGGGCGGCATGGCTACACCTTC
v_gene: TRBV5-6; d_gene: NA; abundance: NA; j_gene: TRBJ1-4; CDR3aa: CASSLAAATNEKLFF; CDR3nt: TGTGCCAGCAGCTTGGCCGCAGCAACTAATGAAAAACTGTTTTTT
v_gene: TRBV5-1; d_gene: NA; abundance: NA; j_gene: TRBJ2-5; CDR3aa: CASSWVSPYQETQYF; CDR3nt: TGCGCCAGCAGCTGGGTGTCGCCGTACCAAGAGACCCAGTACTTC
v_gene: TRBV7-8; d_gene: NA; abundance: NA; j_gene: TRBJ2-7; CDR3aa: CASSLEGSYYEQYF; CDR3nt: TGTGCCAGCAGCCTAGAGGGGAGTTACTACGAGCAGTACTTC
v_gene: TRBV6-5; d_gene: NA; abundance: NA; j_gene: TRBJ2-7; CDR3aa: CASSTLTGVSYEQYF; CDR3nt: TGTGCCAGCAGTACCCTGACAGGAGTCTCCTACGAGCAGTACTTC
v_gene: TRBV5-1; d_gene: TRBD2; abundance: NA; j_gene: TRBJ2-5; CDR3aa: CASGRGDQETQYF; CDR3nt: TGCGCCAGTGGGCGGGGGGACCAAGAGACCCAGTACTTC
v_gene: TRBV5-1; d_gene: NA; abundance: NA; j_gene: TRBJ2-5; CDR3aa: CASSGGTSDKVTQYF; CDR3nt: TGCGCCAGCAGCGGCGGGACCTCTGATAAGGTCACCCAGTACTTC
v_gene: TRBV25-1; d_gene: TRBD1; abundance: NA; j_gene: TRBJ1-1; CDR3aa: CASSDRGQGGNTEAFF; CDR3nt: TGTGCCAGCAGTGATCGAGGACAGGGCGGGAACACTGAAGCTTTCTTT
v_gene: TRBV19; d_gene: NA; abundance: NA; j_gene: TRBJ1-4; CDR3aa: CASSTWGGIETNEKLFF; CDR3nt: TGTGCCAGTAGTACTTGGGGCGGCATCGAGACTAATGAAAAACTGTTTTTT